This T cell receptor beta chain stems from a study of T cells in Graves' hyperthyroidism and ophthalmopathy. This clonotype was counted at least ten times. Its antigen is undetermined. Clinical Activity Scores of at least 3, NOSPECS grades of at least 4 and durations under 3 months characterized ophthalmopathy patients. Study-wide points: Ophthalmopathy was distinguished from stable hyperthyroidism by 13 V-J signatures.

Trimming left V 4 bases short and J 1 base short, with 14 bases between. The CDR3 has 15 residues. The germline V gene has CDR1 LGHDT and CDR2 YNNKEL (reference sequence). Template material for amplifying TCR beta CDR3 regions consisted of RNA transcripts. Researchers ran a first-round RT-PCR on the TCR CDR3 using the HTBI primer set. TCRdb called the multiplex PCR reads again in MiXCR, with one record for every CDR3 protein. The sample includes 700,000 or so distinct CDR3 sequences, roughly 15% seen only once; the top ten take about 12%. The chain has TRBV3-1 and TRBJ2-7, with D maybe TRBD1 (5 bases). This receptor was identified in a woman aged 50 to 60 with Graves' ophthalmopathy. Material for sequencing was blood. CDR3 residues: CASSPNVGRSYEQYF. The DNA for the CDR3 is TGTGCCAGCAGCCCCAATGTGGGGCGTTCCTACGAGCAGTACTTC.